Many counts were recorded for the clone carrying this T cell receptor beta chain. What it binds is not known. This entry comes from a study of CD8 T cells in ankylosing spondylitis. Study-level points and caveats: There was a TCR beta motif, made of several highly homologous variants, that appeared characteristic of ankylosing spondylitis blood. Relatively scarce in peripheral blood, disease-linked clones were CD8+.

Quantitative 5'-RACE was performed with molecular barcodes, and it yielded the TCR beta libraries. TCRdb independently ran MiXCR on the 5' RACE reads; one entry per CDR3 protein. The sample has fewer than 550,000 distinct CDR3 sequences; roughly 5% are singletons. The CDR3 length is 14 residues. V was shortened by 7 bases and J by 1 base, with 11 bases between the two germline ends. Germline V gene sequence: CDR1 MDHEN, CDR2 SYDVKM. The V and J genes are TRBV28 and TRBJ2-1; D is unresolved. The receptor's source is a male donor with ankylosing spondylitis. The material sequenced was blood, either unsorted or a sorted T cell fraction (not recorded which). CDR3 amino acids: CASKHPQSYNEQFF. CDR3 DNA: TGTGCCAGCAAACATCCCCAGTCCTACAATGAGCAGTTCTTC.